These 25 T cell receptor beta chains were sequenced from one sample in a study of blood T cell repertoires in COVID-19. Clones were sequenced by immunoSEQ multiplex PCR, and TCRdb holds only the in-frame ones, with some missing. The table records roughly 230,000 clones, approximately 92% of them present only once. The sequencing sample was made of peripheral blood. Source of these receptors: a middle-aged woman who had recovered from COVID-19.

The chain is built from TRBV12-3 or TRBV12-4 and TRBJ2-1; 12 bases align to TRBD2. V shed 6 bases and J 6 bases; nucleotides not matched to a gene: 0. The CDR3 spans 13 residues. CDR3: CASRLAGGNEQFF. CDR3 sequence (DNA): TGTGCCAGCAGACTAGCGGGAGGCAATGAGCAGTTCTTC.

The chain combines TRBV14 with TRBJ2-3, with a tentative D call TRBD2 (6 bases). The CDR3 totals 15 residues. CDR1 is SGHDN, CDR2 FVKESK, per germline. Trimming took 4 bases from V and 0 from J, leaving 11 bases between them. CDR3 in amino acids: CASSPGTSSTDTQYF. In nucleotides, the CDR3 is TGTGCCAGCAGCCCGGGGACTTCTAGCACAGATACGCAGTATTTT.

This clone has a single count. The rearrangement uses TRBV14 and TRBJ2-1; 7 nucleotides match TRBD2. The CDR3 extends over 17 amino acids. Germline assignment: CDR1 SGHDN and CDR2 FVKESK. With V trimmed by 0 bases and J by 1 base, 6 bases remained unmatched. DNA for the CDR3: TGTGCCAGCAGCCAAGATGGCGGGAGAGGGTCCTACAATGAGCAGTTCTTC. Translation gives CASSQDGGRGSYNEQFF.

The rearrangement links TRBV6-5 to TRBJ2-2; 7 bases line up with TRBD1. J was trimmed by 3 bases and V by 8 bases; bases with no gene match: 3. Germline V gene lookup returns CDR1 MNHEY and CDR2 SVGAGI. The CDR3 loop spans 13 amino acids. This CDR3 reads CASGQDYTGELFF. As DNA, the CDR3 is TGTGCCAGCGGACAGGACTACACCGGGGAGCTGTTTTTT.

The chain links TRBV9 to TRBJ1-5; TRBD1 agrees at 8 bases. The V gene end was trimmed by 3 bases and the J gene end by 6 bases; junction bases not matched to a gene: 8. CDR1 SGDLS and CDR2 YYNGEE come from the germline V gene. The length of the CDR3 is 15 residues. CDR3 nucleotides: TGTGCCAGCAGCGCCCACGACAGGGGAGTTCAGCCCCAGCATTTT. Protein product: CASSAHDRGVQPQHF.

The gene calls are TRBV11-3 and TRBJ2-3, with TRBD2 identical over 11 bases. There are 16 residues in the CDR3. Losses at the gene ends were 6 bases for V and 2 bases for J; bases not matched to a gene: 7. Germline lookup yields CDR1 SGHNT and CDR2 YENEEA. The CDR3 protein is CASRHTSGRLTDTQYF. CDR3 in DNA: TGTGCCAGCAGACACACTAGCGGGAGACTCACAGATACGCAGTATTTT.

The chain joins TRBV10-2 to TRBJ2-2; D is unclear. The CDR3 length is 14 residues. V was trimmed by 0 bases and J by 3 bases, leaving 5 bases between them. Germline V gene sequence: CDR1 WSHSY, CDR2 SAAADI. The CDR3 here is CASSESGDTGELFF. Written as DNA, the CDR3 is TGCGCCAGCAGTGAGTCGGGCGACACCGGGGAGCTGTTTTTT.

This clone has just one count. The V call is TRBV19, the J call TRBJ2-3; 9 bases line up with TRBD2. The CDR3 loop spans 16 amino acids. Per the germline V gene, CDR1 is LNHDA and CDR2 is SQIVND (reference sequence). J lost 0 bases, V lost 1 base, and 2 bases had no gene match. CDR3 loop: CASSIALAGSTDTQYF. As DNA, the CDR3 is TGTGCCAGTAGTATAGCTCTAGCGGGGAGCACAGATACGCAGTATTTT. Using reference TRBV19 and TRBJ2-3 for the parts outside the CDR3, the full variable domain is DGGITQSPKYLFRKEGQNVTLSCEQNLNHDAMYWYRQDPGQGLRLIYYSQIVNDFQKGDIAEGYSVSREKKESFPLTVTSAQKNPTAFYLCASSIALAGSTDTQYFGPGTRLTVL.

This sequence joins TRBV14 and TRBJ1-4, with D tentatively TRBD1 (5 bases). V was shortened by 1 base and J by 9 bases, with 15 bases between the two germline ends. The CDR3 extends over 15 amino acids. Germline-derived CDR1 and CDR2 are SGHDN and FVKESK. The CDR3 DNA reads TGTGCCAGCAGCCAAGGCCAGGGTTTTGGGAAAAAACTGTTTTTT. It codes for CASSQGQGFGKKLFF.

This chain connects TRBV6-6 to TRBJ1-5; maybe TRBD1 (6 bases). The germline CDR1 and CDR2 sequences are MNHNY and SVGAGI (reference sequence). CDR3 length: 18 residues. V was cut by 5 bases and J by 0 bases, with 20 bases left in between. The CDR3 DNA reads TGTGCCAGCAGTCCCGCAGCCAGGGGTTTTTATAGCAATCAGCCCCAGCATTTT. Its protein is CASSPAARGFYSNQPQHF.

This chain uses TRBV7-6 with TRBJ2-6, with D possibly being TRBD1 (5 bases). Looked up from germline, CDR1 is SGHVS and CDR2 is FNYEAQ. With 6 bases removed from V and 4 bases from J, the gap between germline ends came to 16 bases. This CDR3 contains 16 residues. Here the CDR3 reads CASSQGSRAGANVLTF. The DNA for the CDR3 is TGTGCCAGCAGTCAAGGTAGCAGGGCCGGGGCCAACGTCCTGACTTTC. The full variable domain, with the rest looked up from reference TRBV7-6 and TRBJ2-6, is GAGVSQSPRYKVTKRGQDVALRCDPISGHVSLYWYRQALGQGPEFLTYFNYEAQQDKSGLPNDRFSAERPEGSISTLTIQRTEQRDSAMYRCASSQGSRAGANVLTFGAGSRLTVL.

The chain combines TRBV3-1 (or the pseudogene TRBV3-2) with TRBJ2-3; D is ambiguous. This CDR3 is built from 14 residues. V was shortened by 0 bases and J by 0 bases, with 4 bases between the two germline ends. Germline CDR1 reads LGHDT; CDR2 reads YNNKEL (reference sequence). The CDR3 DNA reads as TGTGCCAGCAGCCAAGATATGAGCACAGATACGCAGTATTTT. Its translation: CASSQDMSTDTQYF.

The chain carries TRBV28 and TRBJ2-3, with TRBD1 matching 8 bases. Germline values: CDR1 MDHEN, CDR2 SYDVKM. Trimming removed 6 bases from V and 2 bases from J; junction bases left unmatched: 7. This CDR3 has 15 amino acids. DNA for the CDR3: TGTGCCAGCAGCCTCCCGGGACAGGTCACAGATACGCAGTATTTT. Translating it yields CASSLPGQVTDTQYF.

The chain is built from TRBV11-3 and TRBJ2-2; D possibly corresponds to TRBD2 (7 bases). The CDR3 covers 19 residues. Germline V gives CDR1 SGHNT, CDR2 YENEEA. Trimming took off 2 bases at V and 7 bases at J, with 26 bases between the two ends. The CDR3 loop reads CASSLYLRGAGTGYGELFF. CDR3 sequence (DNA): TGTGCCAGCAGCTTATATTTACGGGGGGCCGGGACGGGCTACGGGGAGCTGTTTTTT.

V and J are TRBV6-6 and TRBJ1-4, with 8 bases aligning to TRBD1. The V segment lost 0 bases and the J segment 11 bases; nucleotides outside the gene matches: 11. The CDR3 is 16 residues long. Germline V CDR1 and CDR2: MNHNY, SVGAGI (reference sequence). CDR3 amino acids: CASSYSIVGQGEKLFF. Here the CDR3 DNA reads TGTGCCAGCAGTTACTCGATCGTCGGACAGGGTGAGAAACTGTTTTTT.

V usage is TRBV7-2 and J usage is TRBJ1-5; no clear D gene. The ends were cut back, 6 bases at V and 7 bases at J, with 13 bases in the middle. The CDR3 contains 13 residues. From germline, CDR1 is SGHTA and CDR2 FQGNSA. CDR3: CASSPTSGQPQHF. The CDR3 DNA is TGTGCCAGCAGTCCCACCAGCGGACAGCCCCAGCATTTT.

The V and J genes are TRBV5-1 and TRBJ2-1; the match to TRBD2 covers 10 bases. Germline V gene sequence: CDR1 SGHRS, CDR2 YFSETQ. V was pared by 7 bases and J by 6 bases, with 4 bases of the junction left unmatched. The CDR3 extends over 13 amino acids. CDR3 sequence reads: CASGLAGANEQFF. CDR3 nucleotides: TGCGCCAGCGGGCTAGCGGGGGCCAATGAGCAGTTCTTC.

The chain uses TRBV11-3 and TRBJ2-1; 13 bases align to TRBD2. CDR1 and CDR2 (germline): SGHNT, YENEEA. This CDR3 is built from 17 residues. After removal of 6 bases from V and 8 bases from J, the junction contained 13 bases not matched to a gene. CDR3 amino acids: CASRLGLAGNIPHEQFF. In DNA form, the CDR3 reads TGTGCCAGCAGACTGGGACTAGCGGGAAACATTCCCCATGAGCAGTTCTTC.

CDR3 protein: CASSIRGSDNQPQHF. CDR3 DNA sequence: TGTGCCAGTAGTATACGGGGGTCCGACAATCAGCCCCAGCATTTT. The chain recombines TRBV19 with TRBJ1-5; tentative D call: TRBD1 (5 bases). V was clipped by 2 bases and J by 3 bases, with 11 bases between them. This CDR3 is built from 15 residues. Germline assignment: CDR1 LNHDA and CDR2 SQIVND (reference sequence).

The chain employs TRBV29-1 and TRBJ2-1; D may be TRBD1 (5 bases). This CDR3 contains 14 residues. Germline CDR1 SQVTM, CDR2 ANQGSEA. The V end lost 1 base, the J end lost 8 bases, and 15 bases lay between the germline ends. CDR3 protein: CSVEGARGWDEQFF. Here the CDR3 DNA reads TGCAGCGTTGAAGGGGCTAGGGGTTGGGATGAGCAGTTCTTC.

The CDR3 here is CAISDRLNSPLHF. CDR3 DNA: TGTGCCATCAGTGACAGGTTAAATTCACCCCTCCACTTT. This chain joins TRBV10-3 and TRBJ1-6; no reliable D call. Germline values: CDR1 ENHRY, CDR2 SYGVKD. This CDR3 spans 13 amino acids. Trimming left V 3 bases short and J 7 bases short, with 7 bases between.

This sequence joins TRBV19 and TRBJ2-6; 7 bases agree with TRBD1. The CDR3 extends over 17 amino acids. Germline V CDR1 and CDR2: LNHDA, SQIVND (reference sequence). J gave up 0 bases and V 5 bases, and 7 bases lay outside the gene matches. Written as DNA, the CDR3 is TGTGCCAGTAGTGTGGACAGGTTTACCTCTGGGGCCAACGTCCTGACTTTC. Translation: CASSVDRFTSGANVLTF.

The chain joins TRBV19 to TRBJ2-1, with D possibly matching TRBD1 (6 bases). This CDR3 spans 15 amino acids. Deletions cut 4 bases from V and 8 bases from J, with 18 bases between. The germline V gene has CDR1 LNHDA and CDR2 SQIVND (reference sequence). The CDR3 nucleotides are TGTGCCAGTAGTAAGCCCGACCACAGGGCCTATGAGCAGTTCTTC. Residues: CASSKPDHRAYEQFF.

The chain uses TRBV5-1 and TRBJ2-7, with a possible D match to TRBD1 (6 bases). Germline V lookup: CDR1 SGHRS, CDR2 YFSETQ. V dropped 5 bases and J dropped 0 bases, with 12 bases sitting between them. The CDR3 extends over 14 amino acids. The CDR3 bases are TGCGCCAGCAGATCAGGGACATTCTCCTACGAGCAGTACTTC. Its translation is CASRSGTFSYEQYF.

This clone is a singleton in its sample. The rearrangement joins TRBV5-6 to TRBJ1-4; no definite D call. In germline, CDR1 is SGHDT, CDR2 YYEEEE. V gave up 2 bases and J gave up 5 bases, with 19 bases separating them. The CDR3 consists of 17 residues. The CDR3 bases are TGTGCCAGCAGCTTTCAAGTTACCGGGATGGGGAATGAAAAACTGTTTTTT. Its protein product is CASSFQVTGMGNEKLFF.